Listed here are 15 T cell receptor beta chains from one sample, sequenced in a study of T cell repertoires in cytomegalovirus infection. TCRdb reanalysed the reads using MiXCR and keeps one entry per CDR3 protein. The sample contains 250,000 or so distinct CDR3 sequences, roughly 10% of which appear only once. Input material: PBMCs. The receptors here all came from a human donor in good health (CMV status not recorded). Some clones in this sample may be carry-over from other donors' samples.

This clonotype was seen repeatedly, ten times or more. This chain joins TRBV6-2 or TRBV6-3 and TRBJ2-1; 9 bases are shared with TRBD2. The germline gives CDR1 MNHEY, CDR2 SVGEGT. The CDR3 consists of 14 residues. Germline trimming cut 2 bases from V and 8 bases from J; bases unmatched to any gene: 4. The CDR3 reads CASSYSGGSDEQFF. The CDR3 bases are TGTGCCAGCAGTTACAGCGGGGGGAGCGATGAGCAGTTCTTC.

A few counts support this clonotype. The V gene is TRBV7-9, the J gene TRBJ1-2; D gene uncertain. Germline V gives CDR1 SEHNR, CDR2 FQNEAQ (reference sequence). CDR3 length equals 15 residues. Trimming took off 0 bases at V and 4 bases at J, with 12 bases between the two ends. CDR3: CASSLAQPSPYGYTF. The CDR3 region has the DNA TGTGCCAGCAGCTTAGCGCAACCATCACCCTATGGCTACACCTTC.

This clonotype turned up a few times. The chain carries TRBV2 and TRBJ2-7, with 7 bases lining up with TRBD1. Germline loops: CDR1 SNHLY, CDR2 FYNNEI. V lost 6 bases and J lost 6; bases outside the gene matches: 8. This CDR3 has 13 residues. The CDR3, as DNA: TGTGCCAGCAGAACAGGGGCCCCTGGCGAGCAGTACTTC. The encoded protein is CASRTGAPGEQYF.

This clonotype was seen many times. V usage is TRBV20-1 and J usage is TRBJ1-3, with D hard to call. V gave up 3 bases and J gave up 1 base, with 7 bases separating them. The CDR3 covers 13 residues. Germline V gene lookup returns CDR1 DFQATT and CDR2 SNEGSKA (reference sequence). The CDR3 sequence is CSASDLSGNTIYF. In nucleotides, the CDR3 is TGCAGTGCTAGCGATCTATCTGGAAACACCATATATTTT.

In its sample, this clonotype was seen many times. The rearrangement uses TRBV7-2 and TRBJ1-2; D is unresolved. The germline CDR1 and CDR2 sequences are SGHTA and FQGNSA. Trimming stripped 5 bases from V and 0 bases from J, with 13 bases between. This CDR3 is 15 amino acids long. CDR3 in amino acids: CASSPRGNTNYGYTF. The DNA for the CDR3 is TGTGCCAGCAGCCCTCGAGGGAATACTAACTATGGCTACACCTTC.

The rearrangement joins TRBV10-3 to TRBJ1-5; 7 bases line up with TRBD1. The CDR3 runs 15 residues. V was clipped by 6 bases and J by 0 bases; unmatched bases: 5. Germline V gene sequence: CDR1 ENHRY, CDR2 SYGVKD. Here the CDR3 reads CAISPGTDSNQPQHF. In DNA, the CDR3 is TGTGCCATCAGCCCCGGGACAGATAGCAATCAGCCCCAGCATTTT.

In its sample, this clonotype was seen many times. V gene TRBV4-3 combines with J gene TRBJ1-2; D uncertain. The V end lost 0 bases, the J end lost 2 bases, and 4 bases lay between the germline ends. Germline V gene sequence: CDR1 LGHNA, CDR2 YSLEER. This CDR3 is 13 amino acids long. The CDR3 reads CASSQESNYGYTF. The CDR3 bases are TGCGCCAGCAGCCAAGAATCCAACTATGGCTACACCTTC.

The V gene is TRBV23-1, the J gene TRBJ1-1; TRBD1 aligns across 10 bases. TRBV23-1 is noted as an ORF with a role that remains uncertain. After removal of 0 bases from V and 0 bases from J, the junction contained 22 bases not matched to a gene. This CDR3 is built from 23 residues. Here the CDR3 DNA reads TGCGCCAGCAGTCAATCGACCCTGGGACAGGGGTGGACACTATTCCCCATGAACACTGAAGCTTTCTTT. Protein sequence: CASSQSTLGQGWTLFPMNTEAFF.

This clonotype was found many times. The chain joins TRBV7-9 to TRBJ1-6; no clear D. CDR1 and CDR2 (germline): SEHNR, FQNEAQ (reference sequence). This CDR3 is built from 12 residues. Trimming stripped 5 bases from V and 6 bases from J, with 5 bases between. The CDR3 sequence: CASSEVNSPLHF. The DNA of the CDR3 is TGTGCCAGCAGCGAAGTTAATTCACCCCTCCACTTT.

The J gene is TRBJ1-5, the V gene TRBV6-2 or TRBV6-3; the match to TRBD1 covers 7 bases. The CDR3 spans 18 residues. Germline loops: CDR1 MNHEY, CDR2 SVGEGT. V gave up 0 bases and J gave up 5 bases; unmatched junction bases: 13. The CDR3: CASSYSIGTEAGYQPQHF. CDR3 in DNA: TGTGCCAGCAGTTACTCGATAGGGACAGAGGCTGGGTATCAGCCCCAGCATTTT.

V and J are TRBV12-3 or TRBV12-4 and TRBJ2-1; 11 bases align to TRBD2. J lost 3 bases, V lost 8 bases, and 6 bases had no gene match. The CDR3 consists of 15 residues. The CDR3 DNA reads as TGTGCCAGCGCTATAGCGGGAGGGGTCTACAATGAGCAGTTCTTC. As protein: CASAIAGGVYNEQFF.

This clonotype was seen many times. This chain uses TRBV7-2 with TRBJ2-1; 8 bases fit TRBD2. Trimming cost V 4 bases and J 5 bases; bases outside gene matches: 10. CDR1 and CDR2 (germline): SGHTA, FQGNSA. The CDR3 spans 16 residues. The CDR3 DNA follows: TGTGCCAGCAGCTCAACCCGGGGGGGGATCAACAATGAGCAGTTCTTC. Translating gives CASSSTRGGINNEQFF.

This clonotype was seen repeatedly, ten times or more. The CDR3 sequence: CASSQGQPYASGYTF. The CDR3, as DNA: TGCGCCAGCAGCCAAGGACAGCCCTACGCCTCTGGCTACACCTTC. The V and J genes are TRBV4-3 and TRBJ1-2, with a possible D match to TRBD1 (5 bases). Trimming shortened V by 1 base and J by 7 bases, and 16 bases separated the two germline ends. The CDR3 is 15 residues long. The V gene's germline CDR1 is LGHNA and CDR2 YSLEER.

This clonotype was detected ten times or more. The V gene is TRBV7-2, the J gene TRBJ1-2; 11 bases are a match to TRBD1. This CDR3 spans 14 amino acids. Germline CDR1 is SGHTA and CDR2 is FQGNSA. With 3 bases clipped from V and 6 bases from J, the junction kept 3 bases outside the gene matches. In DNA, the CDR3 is TGTGCCAGCAGCTTGGACAGGGGGCCAAATGGCTACACCTTC. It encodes CASSLDRGPNGYTF.

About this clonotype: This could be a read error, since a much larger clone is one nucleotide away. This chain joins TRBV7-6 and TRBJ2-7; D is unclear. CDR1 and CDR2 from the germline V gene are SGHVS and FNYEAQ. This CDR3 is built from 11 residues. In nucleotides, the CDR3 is TGTGCCAGCAGGTCAAACTACCAGCAGTACTTC. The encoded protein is CASRSNYQQYF. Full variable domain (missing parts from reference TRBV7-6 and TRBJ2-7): GAGVSQSPRYKVTKRGQDVALRCDPISGHVSLYWYRQALGQGPEFLTYFNYEAQQDKSGLPNDRFSAERPEGSISTLTIQRTEQRDSAMYRCASRSNYQQYFGPGTRLTVT.